A selection of T cell receptor beta chains follows, all from one sample in a study of spatial heterogeneity in lung cancer. Using its own MiXCR run on the 5' RACE reads, TCRdb lists one record per CDR3 protein. The data hold about 90,000 distinct CDR3 sequences, with roughly 9.5% observed a single time. Source: PBMCs, taken at surgery. The receptors derive from a male donor with early-stage non-small cell lung cancer. The CDR3 runs from the conserved cysteine through the conserved F or W. A D gene is named only where the DNA matches it firmly. Size is omitted from some rows. Given values are once, few, many or a class for expanded clones.

V	J	D	size	CDR3	DNA
TRBV27	TRBJ2-5	.	many	CASSVLWGETQYF	TGTGCCAGCAGTGTTCTTTGGGGAGAGACCCAGTACTTC
TRBV7-3	TRBJ2-6	.	.	CASSSQAATGANVLTF	TGTGCCAGCAGCTCCCAGGCTGCAACTGGGGCCAACGTCCTGACTTTC
TRBV5-1	TRBJ2-1	.	few	CASSPGSSTYNEQFF	TGCGCCAGCAGCCCCGGGAGTTCGACCTACAATGAGCAGTTCTTC
TRBV18	TRBJ2-2	.	few	CASSPRDSTNTGELFF	TGTGCCAGCTCACCTCGAGACAGCACGAACACCGGGGAGCTGTTTTTT
TRBV19	TRBJ2-3	.	.	CASSHLGPTTAGDTQYF	TGTGCCAGTAGCCACCTAGGACCAACCACAGCGGGAGATACGCAGTATTTT
TRBV20-1	TRBJ2-1	.	.	CSATTRREQFF	TGCAGTGCTACGACTAGGAGGGAGCAGTTCTTC
TRBV5-4	TRBJ2-2	.	.	CASSSTVLNTGELFF	TGTGCCAGCAGCTCGACAGTCTTGAACACCGGGGAGCTGTTTTTT
TRBV2	TRBJ1-4	TRBD1	few	CASRGQGESEKLFF	TGTGCCAGCAGGGGACAGGGAGAGAGTGAAAAACTGTTTTTT
TRBV7-2	TRBJ2-1	TRBD2	.	CASSYPGLGGNEQFF	TGTGCCAGCAGCTACCCGGGACTAGGGGGGAATGAGCAGTTCTTC
TRBV10-3	TRBJ2-5	.	few	CASAQADAGTQYF	TGTGCCAGCGCCCAGGCCGACGCCGGGACCCAGTACTTC
TRBV3-1	TRBJ2-5	.	.	CASSQTGTLLETQYF	TGTGCCAGCAGCCAAACAGGGACTCTCCTAGAGACCCAGTACTTC
TRBV28	TRBJ1-2	.	few	CASSLTAGNYGYTF	TGTGCCAGCAGTTTGACGGCCGGGAACTATGGCTACACCTTC
TRBV10-3	TRBJ2-7	TRBD2	few	CASSSGDHEQYF	TGTGCCAGCAGTAGCGGGGACCACGAGCAGTACTTC
TRBV11-2	TRBJ1-1	.	medium-sized	CASKNPGENPEAFF	TGTGCCAGTAAAAATCCGGGAGAAAACCCTGAAGCTTTCTTT
TRBV20-1	TRBJ2-3	TRBD2	few	CSARPTSGRTDTQYF	TGCAGTGCTAGGCCAACGAGCGGGAGAACAGATACGCAGTATTTT
TRBV20-1	TRBJ2-1	.	few	CSARARNGWDEQFF	TGCAGTGCTAGAGCAAGGAACGGGTGGGATGAGCAGTTCTTC
TRBV9	TRBJ2-5	.	.	CASSVDRQLQETQYF	TGTGCCAGCAGCGTAGATAGACAGCTCCAAGAGACCCAGTACTTC
TRBV5-1	TRBJ2-1	.	.	CASSPHNGDNEQFF	TGCGCCAGCAGCCCCCATAATGGAGACAATGAGCAGTTCTTC
TRBV5-4	TRBJ2-3	TRBD1	many	CASSTPGQGATDTQYF	TGTGCCAGCAGCACCCCGGGACAGGGGGCGACAGATACGCAGTATTTT
TRBV18	TRBJ2-7	TRBD1	many	CASSPGQGIAYEQYF	TGTGCCAGCTCACCGGGACAGGGGATTGCCTACGAGCAGTACTTC
TRBV9	TRBJ2-7	.	many	CASSRTDSYEQYF	TGTGCCAGCAGCCGGACGGACTCCTACGAGCAGTACTTC
TRBV28	TRBJ2-5	.	.	CASSLTLEETQYF	TGTGCCAGCAGTTTAACCCTCGAGGAGACCCAGTACTTC
TRBV29-1	TRBJ2-3	.	few	CSVEERGKGHTDTQYF	TGCAGCGTTGAAGAAAGGGGGAAGGGGCACACAGATACGCAGTATTTT
TRBV9	TRBJ2-3	.	few	CASKSGAEDTQYF	TGTGCCAGCAAGAGTGGGGCAGAAGATACGCAGTATTTT
TRBV20-1	TRBJ1-6	.	.	CSASLGKENSPLHF	TGCAGTGCTAGCCTAGGGAAGGAGAATTCACCCCTCCACTTT
TRBV12-3/TRBV12-4	TRBJ1-1	.	many	CASSGQMNTEAFF	TGTGCCAGCAGCGGACAGATGAACACTGAAGCTTTCTTT
TRBV29-1	TRBJ1-2	.	.	CSVEVTGGLGYTF	TGCAGCGTTGAAGTTACGGGGGGCCTTGGCTACACCTTC
TRBV10-3	TRBJ1-1	TRBD1	.	CAIRGRGQGADTEAFF	TGTGCCATCCGGGGCCGGGGACAGGGGGCCGACACTGAAGCTTTCTTT
TRBV20-1	TRBJ2-1	.	few	CSASGRGHNEQFF	TGCAGTGCTAGCGGGAGGGGGCACAATGAGCAGTTCTTC
TRBV6-5	TRBJ2-1	.	.	CANLGVHNEQFF	TGTGCCAACCTCGGGGTTCACAATGAGCAGTTCTTC
TRBV4-2	TRBJ1-2	TRBD1	few	CASSPPDRVDYYGYTF	TGTGCCAGCAGCCCCCCGGACAGGGTGGATTACTATGGCTACACCTTC
TRBV7-2	TRBJ2-5	.	few	CASSLYEETQYF	TGTGCCAGCAGTCTCTACGAAGAGACCCAGTACTTC
TRBV4-2	TRBJ2-5	.	.	CASSQEGRQRKTQYF	TGTGCCAGCAGCCAAGAGGGACGCCAACGGAAGACCCAGTACTTC
TRBV24-1	TRBJ2-1	.	.	CATSDLRTSGNEQFF	TGTGCCACCAGTGATTTGAGGACCTCAGGGAATGAGCAGTTCTTC
TRBV30	TRBJ2-3	TRBD1	few	CAWKGQVTDTQYF	TGTGCCTGGAAGGGACAGGTCACAGATACGCAGTATTTT
TRBV28	TRBJ1-1	TRBD1	.	CASSSIDRESTEAFF	TGTGCCAGCAGTTCCATCGACAGGGAGAGCACTGAAGCTTTCTTT
TRBV15	TRBJ2-2	.	.	CATSYTRNTGELFF	TGTGCCACCAGCTATACACGGAACACCGGGGAGCTGTTTTTT
TRBV7-2	TRBJ2-7	TRBD2	.	CASSSSGGLSYEQYF	TGTGCCAGCAGCTCTAGCGGGGGACTCTCCTACGAGCAGTACTTC
TRBV7-2	TRBJ2-5	.	few	CASSPWGDHTKETQYF	TGTGCCAGCAGCCCATGGGGGGATCACACAAAAGAGACCCAGTACTTC
TRBV4-1	TRBJ2-1	.	few	CASSQDTLYNEQFF	TGCGCCAGCAGCCAAGATACTCTTTACAATGAGCAGTTCTTC
TRBV20-1	TRBJ2-1	TRBD2	few	CSARDLTSGYNEQFF	TGCAGTGCTAGAGATCTTACTAGCGGTTACAATGAGCAGTTCTTC
TRBV5-1	TRBJ2-1	.	few	CASSRRVSSSYNEQFF	TGCGCCAGCAGCCGGCGGGTATCTAGCTCCTACAATGAGCAGTTCTTC
TRBV27	TRBJ2-1	.	many	CASSSHNEQFF	TGTGCCAGCAGTTCCCACAATGAGCAGTTCTTC
TRBV5-1	TRBJ2-6	.	few	CASSLREQAGANVLTF	TGCGCCAGCAGCTTGAGGGAGCAGGCTGGGGCCAACGTCCTGACTTTC
TRBV7-9	TRBJ1-4	.	few	CASSLVSGEKLFF	TGTGCCAGCAGCTTAGTCAGCGGTGAAAAACTGTTTTTT
TRBV5-1	TRBJ2-7	.	.	CASSLRSKDRGGQYF	TGCGCCAGCAGCTTAAGGTCCAAGGACCGGGGCGGGCAGTACTTC
TRBV3-1	TRBJ2-5	.	many	CASSQGAGAQETQYF	TGTGCCAGCAGCCAAGGTGCAGGGGCGCAAGAGACCCAGTACTTC
TRBV10-3	TRBJ1-5	.	.	CAHSRGSNQPQHF	TGTGCCCACTCCAGGGGCAGCAATCAGCCCCAGCATTTT
TRBV5-1	TRBJ2-5	TRBD2	many	CASSLGVAGGQETQYF	TGCGCCAGCAGCTTGGGAGTAGCGGGGGGCCAAGAGACCCAGTACTTC
TRBV20-1	TRBJ2-3	.	few	CSATGQRGSPTDTQYF	TGCAGTGCTACGGGGCAGAGGGGGAGCCCCACAGATACGCAGTATTTT
TRBV5-1	TRBJ1-2	.	.	CASRYSWPNPSGYTF	TGCGCCAGCAGGTACTCCTGGCCAAACCCCAGTGGCTACACCTTC
TRBV5-1	TRBJ2-5	TRBD2	.	CASTELAGKETQYF	TGCGCCAGCACCGAACTAGCGGGAAAAGAGACCCAGTACTTC
TRBV29-1	TRBJ2-1	TRBD2	few	CSVAGLAVYNEQFF	TGCAGCGTAGCGGGACTAGCGGTATACAATGAGCAGTTCTTC
TRBV6-2/TRBV6-3	TRBJ2-4	.	few	CASSYSSLAKNIQYF	TGTGCCAGCAGTTACTCGTCATTAGCCAAAAACATTCAGTACTTC
TRBV12-3/TRBV12-4	TRBJ2-2	TRBD2	.	CASSLAGLNTGELFF	TGTGCCAGCAGTCTAGCGGGACTGAACACCGGGGAGCTGTTTTTT
TRBV2	TRBJ2-1	.	few	CASSRTDFHNEQFF	TGTGCCAGCAGTCGGACAGATTTTCACAATGAGCAGTTCTTC
TRBV19	TRBJ1-2	.	few	CASSIRTSRPNYGYTF	TGTGCCAGTAGTATAAGGACGTCCAGGCCTAACTATGGCTACACCTTC
TRBV28	TRBJ2-1	TRBD2	few	CASRETSGTYNEQFF	TGTGCCAGCAGGGAGACTAGCGGGACCTACAATGAGCAGTTCTTC
TRBV27	TRBJ2-1	.	many	CASSFVTPRSYNEQFF	TGTGCCAGCAGTTTTGTGACCCCACGCTCCTACAATGAGCAGTTCTTC